This T cell receptor beta chain was sequenced for a study of blood T cell repertoires in COVID-19. Study at large: The United States, Italy and Spain were the sources of the acute and convalescent COVID-19 samples.

This clone occurred a few times. This CDR3 comprises 15 residues. V shed 4 bases and J 5 bases; nucleotides not matched to a gene: 6. Germline-derived CDR1 and CDR2 are SGHRS and YFSETQ. Clones were read by immunoSEQ multiplex PCR, and TCRdb kept only the in-frame ones, dropping some. Counted here are under 300,000 clones, 85% occurring once; the ten biggest clones make up 5% to 8%. This TCR was sampled from a woman aged 45-65 years who had been exposed to COVID-19. The sequencing input was PBMCs or T cells enriched from blood (not recorded which). The chain employs TRBV5-1 and TRBJ1-5; TRBD1 agrees at 10 bases. CDR3 in amino acids: CASSAGTGVDQPQHF. CDR3 bases: TGCGCCAGCAGCGCCGGGACAGGGGTCGATCAGCCCCAGCATTTT.